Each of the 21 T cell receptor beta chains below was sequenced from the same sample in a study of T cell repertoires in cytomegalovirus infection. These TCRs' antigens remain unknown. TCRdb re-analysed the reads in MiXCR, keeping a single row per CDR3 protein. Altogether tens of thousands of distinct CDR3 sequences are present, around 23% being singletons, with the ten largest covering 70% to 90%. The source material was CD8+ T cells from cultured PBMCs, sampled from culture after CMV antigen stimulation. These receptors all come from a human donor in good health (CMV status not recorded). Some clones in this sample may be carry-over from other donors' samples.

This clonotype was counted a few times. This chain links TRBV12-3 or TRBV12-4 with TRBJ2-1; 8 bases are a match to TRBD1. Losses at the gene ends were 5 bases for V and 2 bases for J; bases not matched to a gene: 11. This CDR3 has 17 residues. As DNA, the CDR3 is TGTGCCAGCAGTGGACAGGGCCCAGAGGCCCCCTACAATGAGCAGTTCTTC. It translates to CASSGQGPEAPYNEQFF.

The CDR3 region is CASSYSWDSKSSYNEQFF. The CDR3 coding sequence is TGTGCCAGCAGTTACAGCTGGGATTCGAAAAGCTCCTACAATGAGCAGTTCTTC. V gene TRBV6-5 combines with J gene TRBJ2-1; D not certain. V lost 2 bases and J 0 bases, leaving 17 bases between the germline ends. The CDR3 is 18 residues long. From germline, CDR1 is MNHEY and CDR2 SVGAGI.

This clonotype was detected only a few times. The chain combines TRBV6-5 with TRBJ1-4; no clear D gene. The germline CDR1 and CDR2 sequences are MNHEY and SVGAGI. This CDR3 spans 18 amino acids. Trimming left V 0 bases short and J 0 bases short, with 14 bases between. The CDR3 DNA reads TGTGCCAGCAGTTACTCTGCAGAGCTCTATTCAACTAATGAAAAACTGTTTTTT. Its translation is CASSYSAELYSTNEKLFF.

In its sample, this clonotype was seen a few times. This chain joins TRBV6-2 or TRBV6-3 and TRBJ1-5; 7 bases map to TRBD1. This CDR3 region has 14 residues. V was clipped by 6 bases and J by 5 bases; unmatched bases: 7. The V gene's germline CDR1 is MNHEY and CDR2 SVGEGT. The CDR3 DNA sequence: TGTGCCAGCAGCTCCGACAGGGTTCATCAGCCCCAGCATTTT. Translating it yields CASSSDRVHQPQHF.

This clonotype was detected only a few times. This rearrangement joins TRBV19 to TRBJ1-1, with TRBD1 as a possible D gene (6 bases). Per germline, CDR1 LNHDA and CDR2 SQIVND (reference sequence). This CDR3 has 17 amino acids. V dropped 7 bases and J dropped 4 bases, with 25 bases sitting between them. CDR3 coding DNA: TGTGCCAGTATCCCTACCCGAGGTGGGGGGCTTGTCACTGAAGCTTTCTTT. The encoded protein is CASIPTRGGGLVTEAFF.

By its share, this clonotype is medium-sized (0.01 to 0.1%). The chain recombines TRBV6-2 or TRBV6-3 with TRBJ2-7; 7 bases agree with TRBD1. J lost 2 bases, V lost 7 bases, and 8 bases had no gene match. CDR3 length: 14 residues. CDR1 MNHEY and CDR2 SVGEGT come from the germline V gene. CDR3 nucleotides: TGTGCCAGCAACGGACAGGCCTGGACCTACGAGCAGTACTTC. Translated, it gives CASNGQAWTYEQYF.

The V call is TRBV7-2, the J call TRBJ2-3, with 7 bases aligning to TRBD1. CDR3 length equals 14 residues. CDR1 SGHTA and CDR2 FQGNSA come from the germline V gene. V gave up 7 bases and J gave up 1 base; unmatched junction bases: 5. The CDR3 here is CASTPGGGTDTQYF. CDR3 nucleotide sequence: TGTGCCAGCACCCCAGGGGGTGGCACAGATACGCAGTATTTT.

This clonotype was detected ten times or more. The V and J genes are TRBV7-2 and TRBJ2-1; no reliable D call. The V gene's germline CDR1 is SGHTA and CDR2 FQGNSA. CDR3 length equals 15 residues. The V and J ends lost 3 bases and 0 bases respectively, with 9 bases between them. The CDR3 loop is CASSFSLSSYNEQFF. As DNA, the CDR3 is TGTGCCAGCAGCTTCTCACTGAGCTCCTACAATGAGCAGTTCTTC. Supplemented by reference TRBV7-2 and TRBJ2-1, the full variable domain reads GAGVSQSPSNKVTEKGKDVELRCDPISGHTALYWYRQSLGQGLEFLIYFQGNSAPDKSGLPSDRFSAERTGGSVSTLTIQRTQQEDSAVYLCASSFSLSSYNEQFFGPGTRLTVL.

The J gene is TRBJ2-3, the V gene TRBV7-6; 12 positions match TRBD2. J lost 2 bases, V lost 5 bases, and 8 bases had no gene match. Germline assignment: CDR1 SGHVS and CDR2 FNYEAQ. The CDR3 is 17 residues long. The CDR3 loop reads CASSPRTSGMNTDTQYF. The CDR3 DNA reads TGTGCCAGCAGCCCGCGGACTAGCGGGATGAACACAGATACGCAGTATTTT.

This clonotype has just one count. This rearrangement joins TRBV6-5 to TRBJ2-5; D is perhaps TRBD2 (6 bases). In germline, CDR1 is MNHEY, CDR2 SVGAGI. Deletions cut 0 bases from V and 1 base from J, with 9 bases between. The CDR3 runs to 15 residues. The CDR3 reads CASSYSWDSQETQYF. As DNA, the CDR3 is TGTGCCAGCAGTTACTCGTGGGACTCCCAAGAGACCCAGTACTTC.

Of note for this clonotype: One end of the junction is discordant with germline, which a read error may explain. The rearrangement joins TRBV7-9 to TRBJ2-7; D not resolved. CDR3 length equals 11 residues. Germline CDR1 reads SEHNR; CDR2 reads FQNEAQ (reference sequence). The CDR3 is CASSPSHEQYF. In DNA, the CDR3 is TGTGCCAGCAGCCCCTCCCACGAGCAGTACTTC.

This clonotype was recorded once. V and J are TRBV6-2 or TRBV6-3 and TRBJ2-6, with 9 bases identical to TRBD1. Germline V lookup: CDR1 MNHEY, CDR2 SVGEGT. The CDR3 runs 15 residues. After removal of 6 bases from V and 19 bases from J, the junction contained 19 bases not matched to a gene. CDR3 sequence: CASRPRGTGRNPDTF. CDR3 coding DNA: TGTGCCAGCAGACCCCGCGGGACAGGGAGGAACCCGGACACTTTC.

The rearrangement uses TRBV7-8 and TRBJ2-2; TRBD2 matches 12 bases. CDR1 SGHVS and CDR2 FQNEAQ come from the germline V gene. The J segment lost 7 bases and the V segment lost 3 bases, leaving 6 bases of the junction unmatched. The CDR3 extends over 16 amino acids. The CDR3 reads CASSFQPSGRVGELFF. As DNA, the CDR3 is TGTGCCAGCAGCTTTCAGCCTAGCGGGAGGGTCGGGGAGCTGTTTTTT.

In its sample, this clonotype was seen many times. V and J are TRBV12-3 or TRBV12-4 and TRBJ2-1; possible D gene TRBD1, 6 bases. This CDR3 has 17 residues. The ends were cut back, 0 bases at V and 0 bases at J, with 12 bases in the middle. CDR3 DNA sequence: TGTGCCAGCAGTTTAGCGCAGGGGATTAGCTCCTACAATGAGCAGTTCTTC. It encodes CASSLAQGISSYNEQFF.

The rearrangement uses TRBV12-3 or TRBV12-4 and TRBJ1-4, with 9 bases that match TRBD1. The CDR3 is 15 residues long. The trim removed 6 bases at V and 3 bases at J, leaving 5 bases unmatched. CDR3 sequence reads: CASRRGTGSNEKLFF. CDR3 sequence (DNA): TGTGCCAGCAGACGCGGGACAGGGTCTAATGAAAAACTGTTTTTT.

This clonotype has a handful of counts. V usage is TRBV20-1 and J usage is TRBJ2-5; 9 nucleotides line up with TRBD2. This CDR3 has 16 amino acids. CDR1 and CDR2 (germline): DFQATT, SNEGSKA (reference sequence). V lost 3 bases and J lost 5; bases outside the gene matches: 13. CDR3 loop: CSASTLAGPQGETQYF. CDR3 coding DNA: TGCAGTGCTAGTACACTAGCGGGTCCACAGGGGGAGACCCAGTACTTC.

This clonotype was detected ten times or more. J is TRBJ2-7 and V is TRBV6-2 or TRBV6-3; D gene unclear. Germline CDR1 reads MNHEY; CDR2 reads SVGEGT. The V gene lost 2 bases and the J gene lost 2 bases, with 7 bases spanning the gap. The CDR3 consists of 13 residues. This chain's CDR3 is CASSYTAAYEQYF. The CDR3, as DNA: TGTGCCAGCAGTTACACGGCAGCCTACGAGCAGTACTTC.

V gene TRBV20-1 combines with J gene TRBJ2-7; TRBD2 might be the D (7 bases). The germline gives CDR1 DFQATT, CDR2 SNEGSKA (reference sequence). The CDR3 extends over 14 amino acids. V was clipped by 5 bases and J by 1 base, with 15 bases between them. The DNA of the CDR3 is TGCAGTGCTGGGGGGGCTTCATCGTCCTACGAGCAGTACTTC. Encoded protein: CSAGGASSSYEQYF.

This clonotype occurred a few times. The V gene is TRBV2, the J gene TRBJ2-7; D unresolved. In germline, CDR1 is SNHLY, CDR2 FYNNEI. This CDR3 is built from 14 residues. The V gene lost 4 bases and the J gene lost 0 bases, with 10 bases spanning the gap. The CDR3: CASSGPPSSYEQYF. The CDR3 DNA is TGTGCCAGCAGTGGACCTCCGAGCTCCTACGAGCAGTACTTC.

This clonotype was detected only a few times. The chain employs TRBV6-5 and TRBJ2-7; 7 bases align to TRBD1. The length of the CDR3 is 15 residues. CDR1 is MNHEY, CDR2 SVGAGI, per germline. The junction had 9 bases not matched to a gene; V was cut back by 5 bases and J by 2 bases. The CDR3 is CASSEGDSLTYEQYF. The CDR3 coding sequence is TGTGCCAGCAGTGAGGGGGACAGTCTAACCTACGAGCAGTACTTC.

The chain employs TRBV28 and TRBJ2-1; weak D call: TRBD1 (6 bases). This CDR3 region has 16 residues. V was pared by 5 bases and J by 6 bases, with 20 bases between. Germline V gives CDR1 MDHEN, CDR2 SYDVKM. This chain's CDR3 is CASSTRTDYSVNEQFF. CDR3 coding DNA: TGTGCCAGCAGTACCCGGACAGATTATAGCGTCAATGAGCAGTTCTTC.